A single sample is the source of the 5 T cell receptor beta chains below, sequenced in a study of T cell responses to AZD1222 COVID-19 vaccine. TCRdb's table, derived via immunoSEQ multiplex PCR, lists solely in-frame clones and lacks some. Of about 130,000 clones in the sample, more than 70% were seen once. The material was peripheral blood, obtained on day 0 of AZD1222 vaccination. The source of these receptors is an adult in good health.

This chain connects TRBV7-9 to TRBJ2-1; D may be TRBD1 (6 bases). V was clipped by 1 base and J by 8 bases, with 15 bases between them. The length of the CDR3 is 15 residues. Germline loops: CDR1 SEHNR, CDR2 FQNEAQ (reference sequence). The CDR3 sequence: CASSLEGQGIHEQFF. The CDR3 region has the DNA TGTGCCAGCAGCTTAGAAGGCCAGGGGATCCATGAGCAGTTCTTC.

The gene calls are TRBV5-1 and TRBJ1-1, with TRBD1 as a possible D gene (6 bases). This CDR3 comprises 14 residues. Germline assignment: CDR1 SGHRS and CDR2 YFSETQ. V was shortened by 4 bases and J by 1 base, with 11 bases between the two germline ends. The CDR3 here is CASSQGQENTEAFF. DNA for the CDR3: TGCGCCAGCAGCCAGGGGCAGGAGAACACTGAAGCTTTCTTT. Combining the CDR3 with reference TRBV5-1 and TRBJ1-1 gives the whole variable domain KAGVTQTPRYLIKTRGQQVTLSCSPISGHRSVSWYQQTPGQGLQFLFEYFSETQRNKGNFPGRFSGRQFSNSRSEMNVSTLELGDSALYLCASSQGQENTEAFFGQGTRLTVV.

The rearrangement uses TRBV6-5 and TRBJ1-6, with D hard to call. The CDR3 loop spans 13 amino acids. Germline V gives CDR1 MNHEY, CDR2 SVGAGI. Deletions cut 4 bases from V and 5 bases from J, with 6 bases between. CDR3 nucleotides: TGTGCCAGCAGTTTAGGGAATAATTCACCCCTCCACTTT. Protein: CASSLGNNSPLHF.

The table lists this clone with a count of one. J is TRBJ2-1 and V is TRBV7-2; TRBD2 matches 16 bases. The CDR3 length is 18 residues. After removal of 4 bases from V and 7 bases from J, the junction contained 10 bases not matched to a gene. CDR1 is SGHTA and CDR2 is FQGNSA in the germline V gene. CDR3 DNA sequence: TGTGCCAGCAGCTCGGTGGGGACTAGCGGGAGGGAGGGGAATGAGCAGTTCTTC. Encoded protein: CASSSVGTSGREGNEQFF.

The chain has TRBV6-2 or TRBV6-3 and TRBJ2-1, with TRBD2 matching over 15 bases. This CDR3 comprises 17 residues. The germline gives CDR1 MNHEY, CDR2 SVGEGT. J gave up 7 bases and V 5 bases, and 9 bases lay outside the gene matches. DNA for the CDR3: TGTGCCAGCAGTCGTCGGACTAGCGGGAGGGCCGTGAATGAGCAGTTCTTC. This gives the protein CASSRRTSGRAVNEQFF.